This TCR beta chain was recorded in a study of T cell repertoires in cytomegalovirus infection. Study-wide results and limits: Totalled public TCR beta family frequency picked out people who carried CMV plus the relevant HLA.

This clonotype has a count of ten or more. Its antigen is unknown. TCRdb called the reads again in MiXCR, with one record for every CDR3 protein. The sample lists a few hundred thousand distinct CDR3 sequences, about 27% seen once, with around 20% in the top ten. V was clipped by 4 bases and J by 8 bases, with 15 bases between them. The CDR3 spans 14 residues. Per germline, CDR1 MDHEN and CDR2 SYDVKM. The clonotype originates from a human donor in good health (CMV status not recorded). Some clones in this sample may be carry-over from other donors' samples. The J gene is TRBJ2-1, the V gene TRBV28, with a weak D call TRBD2 (5 bases). The sequencing here drew on cultured PBMCs, taken from culture after CMV antigen stimulation. The CDR3 DNA is TGTGCCAGCAGTTCCCCTAGCCAGGTGTATGAGCAGTTCTTC. It is translated as CASSSPSQVYEQFF.